The clone carrying this T cell receptor beta chain was counted many times. The antigen remains unidentified. The CDR3 loop spans 14 amino acids. Germline V gene lookup returns CDR1 KGHSH and CDR2 LQKENI. Deletions cut 3 bases from V and 0 bases from J, with 5 bases between. TCRdb reprocessed the 5' RACE reads via MiXCR and lists one record per CDR3 protein. The sample has some 190,000 distinct CDR3 sequences, about 18% seen once. This entry is derived from a study of T-cell memory formation after mild COVID-19. Whole-study context: Among the donors, TCR clusters were largely specific to each donor. Study findings and constraints: CD4+ clones that contracted lay mainly in CM and EM; CD8+ ones lay in EMRA. A subset of responding clones appeared in pre-infection memory, suggesting cross-reactive memory joined. Day 15 to 85 contractors were CD4/CD8 balanced; later expanders leaned CD4+.

The chain links TRBV18 to TRBJ1-4; possibly TRBD1 for D (5 bases). The sequenced sample consisted of PBMCs or a T cell subset sorted from them (not recorded which). The receptor was isolated from an adult woman who had mild COVID-19 (a few samples of this study predate the infection). Cell type and time point are not known. The CDR3 DNA follows: TGTGCCAGCTCACCGGGGGCAACTAATGAAAAACTGTTTTTT. It specifies CASSPGATNEKLFF.